This T cell receptor beta chain was retrieved from a study of CD8 T cells in Susac syndrome. Study details: Blood was drawn from patients with Susac syndrome. At that point, they were therapy-naive, on corticosteroids, or on intravenous immunoglobulin alone.

The CDR3 length is 13 residues. Trimming stripped 1 base from V and 4 bases from J, with 8 bases between. Germline CDR1 and CDR2: SGDLS and YYNGEE. Reverse transcription used about 0.45 to 1 ug RNA and random hexamers. Each CDR3 protein is one row after TCRdb ran MiXCR on the immunoSEQ multiplex PCR reads. This repertoire shows fewer than 200,000 distinct CDR3 sequences, under 95% found once; its top ten account for roughly 0.11%. The gene calls are TRBV9 and TRBJ1-1, with D uncertain. Sequencing was performed on CD4+ T cells from PBMCs. The sequence derives from a human donor with Susac syndrome. Written as DNA, the CDR3 is TGTGCCAGCAGCGTATTGCCGCTCACTGAAGCTTTCTTT. It encodes CASSVLPLTEAFF. Full variable domain (rest looked up from reference TRBV9 and TRBJ1-1): DSGVTQTPKHLITATGQRVTLRCSPRSGDLSVYWYQQSLDQGLQFLIQYYNGEERAKGNILERFSAQQFPDLHSELNLSSLELGDSALYFCASSVLPLTEAFFGQGTRLTVV.